This is a list of T cell receptor beta chains from one sample in a study of T cell responses to AZD1222 COVID-19 vaccine. Only in-frame clones appear in the TCRdb table, and some are missing; sequencing was by immunoSEQ multiplex PCR. The sample has about 84,000 clones, around 90% seen once. Source: peripheral blood, taken 28 days after the second AZD1222 dose. The receptors stem from an adult who received the AZD1222 COVID-19 vaccine. Each CDR3 is given without its conserved first and last residue. The listing skips clone size in some rows; elsewhere it reads once, few, many or a size class.

V: TRBV9
J: TRBJ2-1
size: .
CDR3: ASSVQGANNEQF

V: TRBV5-1
J: TRBJ1-6
size: .
CDR3: ASSRDTASTYNSPLH

V: TRBV3-1/TRBV3-2
J: TRBJ2-7
size: few
CDR3: ASSPRGADEQY

V: TRBV19
J: TRBJ1-3
size: .
CDR3: ASSETVASGNTIY

V: TRBV7-9
J: TRBJ1-1
size: .
CDR3: ASSHDRVAAF

V: TRBV5-1
J: TRBJ2-3
size: .
CDR3: ASSREGAGLGTDTQY

V: TRBV28
J: TRBJ2-7
size: .
CDR3: ASSLGTGSVEQY

V: TRBV5-5
J: TRBJ2-7
size: .
CDR3: ASSSRAGETYEQY

V: TRBV11-2
J: TRBJ2-2
size: few
CDR3: ASSPTSGRPGELF

V: TRBV12-3/TRBV12-4
J: TRBJ2-7
size: .
CDR3: ASSRDVYEQY

V: TRBV6-5
J: TRBJ1-1
size: .
CDR3: ASSYFHRTAEAF

V: TRBV30
J: TRBJ1-1
size: few
CDR3: AWSYGNTEAF

V: TRBV19
J: TRBJ1-1
size: .
CDR3: ASSIGDKGTRNTEAF

V: TRBV19
J: TRBJ1-2
size: .
CDR3: ASSNPGRIYGYT

V: TRBV5-1
J: TRBJ2-1
size: .
CDR3: ASRSGLAGYNEQF

V: TRBV2
J: TRBJ1-2
size: .
CDR3: ASTGVSADGYT

V: TRBV7-8
J: TRBJ1-6
size: .
CDR3: ASSGGGQTSSYNSPLH

V: TRBV11-2
J: TRBJ2-2
size: once
CDR3: ASSLAGGTGELF

V: TRBV2
J: TRBJ1-5
size: .
CDR3: ASSPRTGVQPQH

V: TRBV5-1
J: TRBJ2-5
size: .
CDR3: ASSLGPGGFETQY

V: TRBV3-1/TRBV3-2
J: TRBJ2-7
size: .
CDR3: ASSGLYEQY

V: TRBV7-2
J: TRBJ1-6
size: .
CDR3: ASSLGAWGNSPLH

V: TRBV6-5
J: TRBJ2-2
size: .
CDR3: ASSYGGGAAAGELF

V: TRBV11-2
J: TRBJ2-7
size: .
CDR3: ASSLASGTGFYEQY

V: TRBV10-1
J: TRBJ2-7
size: once
CDR3: ASSDHQGAHPYEQY

V: TRBV28
J: TRBJ1-4
size: .
CDR3: ASSLGRRTVREKLF

V: TRBV5-1
J: TRBJ1-1
size: .
CDR3: ASSLDTGGAGQAF

V: TRBV5-1
J: TRBJ1-3
size: once
CDR3: ASSLQTGISGNTIY

V: TRBV7-3
J: TRBJ2-1
size: .
CDR3: ASSLTRGAGTYNEQF

V: TRBV6-5
J: TRBJ1-1
size: .
CDR3: ASSYSGQGKTEAF

V: TRBV5-1
J: TRBJ1-1
size: .
CDR3: ASRREWLTEAF

V: TRBV7-9
J: TRBJ2-1
size: .
CDR3: ASSRTSGFYNEQF

V: TRBV7-8
J: TRBJ2-3
size: .
CDR3: ASSLAAGFGDTQY

V: TRBV7-3
J: TRBJ2-2
size: .
CDR3: ASSFSGSGTGELF

V: TRBV2
J: TRBJ1-1
size: .
CDR3: ASRKGGRLAEAF

V: TRBV30
J: TRBJ2-1
size: .
CDR3: AWLRSRGRYEQF

V: TRBV11-3
J: TRBJ2-3
size: .
CDR3: ASSPGETDTQY

V: TRBV30
J: TRBJ1-3
size: once
CDR3: AWVQGFNTIY

V: TRBV28
J: TRBJ1-3
size: .
CDR3: ASSQGRKTGNTIY

V: TRBV3-1/TRBV3-2
J: TRBJ2-3
size: .
CDR3: ASSNGLAGGLRSTDTQY